This T cell receptor beta chain was sequenced in a study of shared clonotypes between healthy human individuals. CDR1 SGHRS and CDR2 YFSETQ come from the germline V gene. V was clipped by 2 bases and J by 4 bases, with 18 bases between them. The CDR3 has 17 amino acids. Comment on this clone: The antigen is not known.

Across several immunoSEQ plates, the genomic DNA of each subset was split evenly. Measured with immunoSEQ multiplex PCR; TCRdb has only the in-frame clones, and not every one. The sample yields about 2 million clones, 85% to 95% seen once. Naive-designated CD8 cells lacked CD45RO, were positively enriched for CCR7, and omitted terminally differentiated effector memory CD45RA+ cells. Participating donors were healthy, HIV-negative adults free of recent acute infections or vaccinations. Study findings and constraints: Clonotypes shared by all four donors outscored non-shared clonotypes in generation probability. Exclusively blood specimens were collected; tissue repertoires likely differ.

The source is a man younger than 30 in good health. What was sequenced was naive CD8+ T cells sorted from blood. The genes are TRBV5-1 and TRBJ2-2; the D call may be TRBD1 or TRBD2 (5 bases each). Here the CDR3 DNA reads TGCGCCAGCAGCTTTCCCACCCGGGACCTACCCACCGGGGAGCTGTTTTTT. It specifies CASSFPTRDLPTGELFF. Full variable domain (rest looked up from reference TRBV5-1 and TRBJ2-2): KAGVTQTPRYLIKTRGQQVTLSCSPISGHRSVSWYQQTPGQGLQFLFEYFSETQRNKGNFPGRFSGRQFSNSRSEMNVSTLELGDSALYLCASSFPTRDLPTGELFFGEGSRLTVL.